This T cell receptor beta chain was obtained from a study of patients and donors after allogeneic stem cell transplantation. Trimming stripped 0 bases from V and 5 bases from J, with 17 bases between. CDR1 and CDR2 (germline): SGHTA, FQGNSA. This CDR3 contains 17 residues. This clonotype was found a few times. TCRdb re-called the RT-PCR reads with MiXCR, one entry per CDR3 protein. The sample has about 8,300 distinct CDR3 sequences, around 10% seen once. The chain is built from TRBV7-2 and TRBJ2-1; weak D call: TRBD2 (5 bases). This sequence originates from a human donor who was either an allogeneic HSCT recipient or a stem cell or donor lymphocyte infusion donor (not recorded which). It is not recorded whose cells these are; they may come from a transplant donor. The sample comprised blood, either unsorted or a sorted T cell fraction (not recorded which). The DNA of the CDR3 is TGTGCCAGCAGCTTAGCGAGTTCGGCTAGCAGCCACAATGAGCAGTTCTTC. This gives the protein CASSLASSASSHNEQFF.